This record concerns one TCR beta chain sequence. Antigen: not known. Trimming left V 4 bases short and J 6 bases short, with 4 bases between. The CDR3 is 11 amino acids. Per the germline V gene, CDR1 is MNHNS and CDR2 is SASEGT. The data belong to a study of monozygotic twins with cystic fibrosis. Study-wide findings and caveats: The repertoire was suggested to be naive-dominated, clonality median around 0.0089. In this small cohort, shared CDR3 numbers showed no association with age, concordance or disease severity.

Sequencing used immunoSEQ multiplex PCR; TCRdb keeps in-frame clones, though not all of them. The sample consists of 14,000 or so clones, 85% to 95% of them appearing once. The sample comprised blood. The TCR was taken from a girl aged 2 to 9 with cystic fibrosis. V is TRBV6-1 and J is TRBJ1-5; unclear D gene. CDR3 residues: CASSGRQPQHF. The CDR3 DNA reads TGTGCCAGCAGTGGTCGTCAGCCCCAGCATTTT.